Listed below are T cell receptor beta chains from one sample, sequenced in a study of T cell responses to AZD1222 COVID-19 vaccine. Assay used: immunoSEQ multiplex PCR; TCRdb lists only in-frame clones, some missing. The sample yields around 100,000 clones, more than 75% seen once. The starting material was peripheral blood, obtained 28 days after the second dose of the MenACWY control vaccine. These receptors all come from an adult who received the MenACWY meningococcal vaccine as a control. CDR3s include the opening cysteine and the closing phenylalanine or tryptophan. The D gene is left open where the match is weak. Rows may omit the clone size; those that give it use once, few, many or a size class.

d_gene,v_gene,j_gene,abundance,CDR3nt,CDR3aa
.,TRBV28,TRBJ1-2,.,TGTGCCAGCACCCTCACCGCCCCCGTCTCGGATGGCTACACCTTC,CASTLTAPVSDGYTF
TRBD2,TRBV28,TRBJ2-7,.,TGTGCCAGCATGGCGACCCTCCCGGGACTAGCGGGGGGGGTCTCCTACGAGCAGTACTTC,CASMATLPGLAGGVSYEQYF
.,TRBV11-2,TRBJ2-1,.,TGTGCCAGCAGCCCCTTGAGGTGGGACTACAATGAGCAGTTCTTC,CASSPLRWDYNEQFF
TRBD1,TRBV18,TRBJ1-5,.,TGTGCCAGCTCACGGGGACAGACACACAATCAGCCCCAGCATTTT,CASSRGQTHNQPQHF
.,TRBV7-2,TRBJ1-3,.,TGTGCCAGCAGCACCGGGACACCCCTCTCTGGAAACACCATATATTTT,CASSTGTPLSGNTIYF
.,TRBV10-3,TRBJ1-1,.,TGTGCCATCTCCCCAGATGGAGACACTGAAGCTTTCTTT,CAISPDGDTEAFF
TRBD2,TRBV9,TRBJ2-5,.,TGTGCCAGCAGCGCGGGACTAGCGAGCCAAGAGACCCAGTACTTC,CASSAGLASQETQYF
.,TRBV7-8,TRBJ1-1,.,TGTGCCAGCAGCAAAAACACTGAAGCTTTCTTT,CASSKNTEAFF
.,TRBV28,TRBJ1-2,once,TGTGCCAGCACCAGGCGGGGTTATAACTATGGCTACACCTTC,CASTRRGYNYGYTF
TRBD1,TRBV10-3,TRBJ2-7,.,TGTGCCACCGAGGGACAGGGGGCAGCCGAGCAGTACTTC,CATEGQGAAEQYF
.,TRBV5-1,TRBJ1-1,.,TGCGCCAGCAGCTTGGAAATAGGGGGCACTGAAGCTTTCTTT,CASSLEIGGTEAFF
.,TRBV7-2,TRBJ2-7,.,TGTGCCAGCAGCTTAGCGTCAGGGGACTTCTCCTACGAGCAGTACTTC,CASSLASGDFSYEQYF
.,TRBV30,TRBJ1-5,.,TGTGCCTGGAGTCACGGCACGGGGGGCAATCAGCCCCAGCATTTT,CAWSHGTGGNQPQHF
TRBD2,TRBV2,TRBJ2-5,.,TGTGCCAGCAGTCCGCACGCCATGGGGGGGGTAAAACAAGAGACCCAGTACTTC,CASSPHAMGGVKQETQYF
.,TRBV24-1,TRBJ2-5,.,TGTGCCACCAGTGATTTCTGGGGGCAGCGAGAGACCCAGTACTTC,CATSDFWGQRETQYF
.,TRBV19,TRBJ2-4,.,TGTGCCAGTAGTATAGATCTAAGAGTCGTTTCCAAAAACATTCAGTACTTC,CASSIDLRVVSKNIQYF
.,TRBV5-1,TRBJ2-3,.,TGCGCCAGCAGCCCGGAAGAGGGAACAGATACGCAGTATTTT,CASSPEEGTDTQYF
.,TRBV7-6,TRBJ1-4,.,TGTGCCAGCAGACTCGGACAGACTAGTTCGGAAAAACTGTTTTTT,CASRLGQTSSEKLFF
.,TRBV19,TRBJ2-3,.,TGTGCCAGTAGTATTAATCGCGCCAGGGCAGATACGCAGTATTTT,CASSINRARADTQYF
.,TRBV5-1,TRBJ1-6,.,TGCGCCAGCAGCTCCGGCTATAATTCACCCCTCCACTTT,CASSSGYNSPLHF
.,TRBV5-1,TRBJ2-1,.,TGCGCCAGCAGCCTCCCGGGTCAGCCGTACAATGAGCAGTTCTTC,CASSLPGQPYNEQFF
.,TRBV28,TRBJ1-3,.,TGTGCCAGCAGTTTACCGGGAGGTGGAAACACCATATATTTT,CASSLPGGGNTIYF
TRBD1,TRBV3-1/TRBV3-2,TRBJ2-3,.,TGTGCCAGCGGAGGGACAGGGGGGACAGATACGCAGTATTTT,CASGGTGGTDTQYF
TRBD1,TRBV2,TRBJ2-1,.,TGTGCCACGTCTCCGGGACAGGGGGCGAATGAGCAGTTCTTC,CATSPGQGANEQFF
TRBD1,TRBV20-1,TRBJ1-6,.,TGCAGTGCTAGTAACCCGGTGAGACAGGGGCCCTATAATTCACCCCTCCACTTT,CSASNPVRQGPYNSPLHF
.,TRBV4-1,TRBJ1-3,.,TGCGCCAGCAGCCAAGAGGAGAGCTCTGGAAACACCATATATTTT,CASSQEESSGNTIYF
TRBD1,TRBV30,TRBJ1-2,.,TGTGCCGCCTCCACGACAGGGGCGGACGGCTACACCTTC,CAASTTGADGYTF
.,TRBV6-5,TRBJ1-3,.,TGTGCCAGCAGTTCAGGGTTTTACTCTGGAAACACCATATATTTT,CASSSGFYSGNTIYF
TRBD2,TRBV28,TRBJ2-3,.,TGTGCCAGCAGTTTAGGCGGAGCGGGGGGCACAGATACGCAGTATTTT,CASSLGGAGGTDTQYF
TRBD1,TRBV27,TRBJ1-1,.,TGTGCCAGCAGTCCGCGGACAGGGATAGACACTGAAGCTTTCTTT,CASSPRTGIDTEAFF
.,TRBV7-2,TRBJ2-7,.,TGTGCCAGCAGCTTAGAGGTACTCTGGACGGGTTCCTACGAGCAGTACTTC,CASSLEVLWTGSYEQYF
TRBD1,TRBV10-3,TRBJ2-3,.,TGTGCCATCAGTGGGACAGGTCTTAGAAGCACAGATACGCAGTATTTT,CAISGTGLRSTDTQYF
.,TRBV7-2,TRBJ2-5,.,TGTGCCAGCACCCCGTTGGGCGAACGGCAAGAGACCCAGTACTTC,CASTPLGERQETQYF
TRBD2,TRBV30,TRBJ2-7,.,TGTGCCTGGAGTACGGGAGGCGAGCAGTACTTC,CAWSTGGEQYF
TRBD2,TRBV24-1,TRBJ2-7,.,TGTGCCACCAGTGATTCACCATGGGGGGGAGCCCCCTACGAGCAGTACTTC,CATSDSPWGGAPYEQYF
TRBD2,TRBV7-7,TRBJ2-1,.,TGTGCCAGCAGCTCCGGGGGGGCCGGCAATGAGCAGTTCTTC,CASSSGGAGNEQFF
.,TRBV4-1,TRBJ1-1,.,TGCGCCAGCAGCTATACAGGAGGGGATAACACTGAAGCTTTCTTT,CASSYTGGDNTEAFF
TRBD1,TRBV18,TRBJ2-7,once,TGTGCCAGCTCACCGTCGACAGGGGATTCCTACGAGCAGTACTTC,CASSPSTGDSYEQYF
.,TRBV5-1,TRBJ2-1,.,TGCGCCAGCAGCTTGGCTAACAATGAGCAGTTCTTC,CASSLANNEQFF
.,TRBV30,TRBJ1-6,.,TGTGCCTGGAGATTTGGACAAGATAATTCACCCCTCCACTTT,CAWRFGQDNSPLHF